This T cell receptor beta chain was sequenced for a study of shared clonotypes between healthy human individuals. For the study at large: Donors, aged 18 to 49, were a couple of women and a few men.

Nashville, Tennessee was home to all donors, who were Caucasian adults. The V end was cut by 4 bases, the J end by 9 bases, with 23 bases between. Germline V CDR1 and CDR2: SGHNT, YYREEE (reference sequence). The CDR3 is 16 amino acids. This clone came up a few times. The assay was carried out at the deep level. It was on ten immunoSEQ deep assay plates that unsorted PBMC DNA was sequenced. Produced via immunoSEQ multiplex PCR; TCRdb's table is partial and in-frame only. The sample contains roughly 500,000 clones, about 84% of which appear only once. The sequence was obtained from a woman between 40 and 50 years old in good health. Some clones in this sample may be carry-over from other donors' samples. The sequenced material came from PBMCs. V usage is TRBV5-4 and J usage is TRBJ2-1; D is perhaps TRBD1 or TRBD2 (5 bases each). DNA for the CDR3: TGTGCCAGCAGCCCCATTCGAAGCAGATCGAGGGGTGAGCAGTTCTTC. Translated: CASSPIRSRSRGEQFF.